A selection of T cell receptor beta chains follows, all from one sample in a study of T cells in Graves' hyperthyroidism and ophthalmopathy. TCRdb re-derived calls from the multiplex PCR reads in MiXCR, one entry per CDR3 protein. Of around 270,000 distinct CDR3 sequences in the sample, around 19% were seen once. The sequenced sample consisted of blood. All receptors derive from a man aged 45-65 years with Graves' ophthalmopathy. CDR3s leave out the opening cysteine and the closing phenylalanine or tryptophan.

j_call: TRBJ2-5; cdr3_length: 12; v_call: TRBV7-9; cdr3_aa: ASSGGGVEETQY
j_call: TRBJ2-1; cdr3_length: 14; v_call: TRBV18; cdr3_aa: ASSPAGTSGKNEQF
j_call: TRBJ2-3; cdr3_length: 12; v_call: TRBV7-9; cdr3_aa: ASSLRDNRGSQY
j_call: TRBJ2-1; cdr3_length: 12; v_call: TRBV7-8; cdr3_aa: ASSSDGLNNEQF
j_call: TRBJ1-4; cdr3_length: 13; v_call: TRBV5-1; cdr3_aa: ASSSRQGGGEKLF
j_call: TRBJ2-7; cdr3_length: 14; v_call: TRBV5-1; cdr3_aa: ASSLQGGFLSYEQY
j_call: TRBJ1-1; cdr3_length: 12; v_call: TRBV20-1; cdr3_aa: SAFGGGKNTEAF
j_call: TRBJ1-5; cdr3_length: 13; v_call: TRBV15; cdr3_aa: ATSREQGLGQPQH
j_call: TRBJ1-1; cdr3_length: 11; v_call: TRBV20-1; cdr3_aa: SADSGTSTEAF
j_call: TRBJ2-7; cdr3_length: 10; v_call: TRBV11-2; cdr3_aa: ASSLAGAEQY
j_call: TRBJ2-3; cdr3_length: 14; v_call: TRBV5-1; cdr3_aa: ASSFASGRGLDTQY
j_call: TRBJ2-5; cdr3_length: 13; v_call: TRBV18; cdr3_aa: ASTSGTGVGETQY
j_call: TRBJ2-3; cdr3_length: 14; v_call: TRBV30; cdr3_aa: AWSGLSSGMVDTQY
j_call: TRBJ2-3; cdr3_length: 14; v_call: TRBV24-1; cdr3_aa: ATSEGTTSITDTQY
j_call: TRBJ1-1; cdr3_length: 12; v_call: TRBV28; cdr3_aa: ASSKGQDNTEAF
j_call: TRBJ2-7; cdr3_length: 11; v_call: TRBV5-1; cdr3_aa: ASRTGMSHEQY
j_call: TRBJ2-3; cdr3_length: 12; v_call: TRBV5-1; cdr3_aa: ASSLAEPSDTQY
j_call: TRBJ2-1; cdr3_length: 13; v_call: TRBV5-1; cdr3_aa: ASSSLAGGNNEQF
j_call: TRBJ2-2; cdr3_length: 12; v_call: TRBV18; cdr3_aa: ASSPPSGSGELF
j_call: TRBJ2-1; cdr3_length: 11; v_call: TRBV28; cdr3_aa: ASSRGIRVEQF
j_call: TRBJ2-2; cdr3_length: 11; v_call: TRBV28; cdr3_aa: ASSSGQAGELF
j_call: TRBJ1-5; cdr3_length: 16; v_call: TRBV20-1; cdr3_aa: SATNRDKAFYSNQPQH